The 27 T cell receptor beta chains listed next were all sequenced from one sample in a study of response to subunit inactivated influenza vaccine. MiXCR, run by TCRdb on the RT-PCR reads, gives a single entry per CDR3 protein. Here the sample spans a few hundred thousand distinct CDR3 sequences, 13% to 15% being singletons. The sample here was PBMCs from blood, taken roughly 13 days after vaccination. The receptors were gathered from a man aged 50 or older who received an inactivated influenza vaccine.

This clonotype was observed a handful of times. This rearrangement joins TRBV7-9 to TRBJ2-5; D is undetermined. CDR1 SEHNR and CDR2 FQNEAQ come from the germline V gene (reference sequence). V shed 1 base and J shed 4 bases, with 13 bases lying between them. This CDR3 is built from 15 residues. In DNA, the CDR3 is TGTGCCAGCAGCTTAGGTGATGCCGGACGAGAGACCCAGTACTTC. Protein product: CASSLGDAGRETQYF.

This CDR3 is CASSGLALAKNIQYF. Here the CDR3 DNA reads TGTGCCAGCTCGGGACTAGCGCTAGCCAAAAACATTCAGTACTTC. The rearrangement links TRBV28 to TRBJ2-4; TRBD2 matches 10 bases. Germline CDR1 is MDHEN and CDR2 is SYDVKM. The CDR3 is 15 residues long. Trimming took 8 bases from V and 0 from J; bases not matched to a gene: 4.

This clonotype has a handful of counts. The chain uses TRBV15 and TRBJ2-2; no firm D call. The CDR3 is 11 amino acids. The germline CDR1 and CDR2 sequences are LNHNV and YYDKDF (reference sequence). Trimming left V 6 bases short and J 4 bases short, with 3 bases between. This CDR3 reads CATRSTGELFF. In DNA, the CDR3 is TGTGCCACCAGAAGCACCGGGGAGCTGTTTTTT.

This clonotype came up a few times. The chain uses TRBV6-1 and TRBJ2-1; 7 nucleotides agree with TRBD1. This CDR3 is built from 16 residues. Losses at the gene ends were 6 bases for V and 2 bases for J; bases not matched to a gene: 10. Per the germline V gene, CDR1 is MNHNS and CDR2 is SASEGT. CDR3 amino acids: CASRMSRGFPYNEQFF. In DNA form, the CDR3 reads TGTGCCAGCAGAATGTCCAGGGGGTTCCCCTACAATGAGCAGTTCTTC.

This clonotype was recorded a few times. The genes are TRBV20-1 and TRBJ2-3; TRBD2 matches 11 bases. CDR3 length: 17 amino acids. Per the germline V gene, CDR1 is DFQATT and CDR2 is SNEGSKA (reference sequence). V lost 6 bases to trimming and J lost 3 bases; unmatched junction nucleotides: 14. The CDR3 DNA sequence: TGCAGTGCATCGAACCCCCTTAGCGGGGGGGCGACAGATACGCAGTATTTT. This codes for CSASNPLSGGATDTQYF.

Only a few counts were recorded for this clonotype. The V and J genes are TRBV5-5 and TRBJ1-5; no firm D call. Looked up from germline, CDR1 is SGHKS and CDR2 is YYEKEE (reference sequence). Trimming pared 1 base from V and 1 base from J, leaving 6 bases between. The CDR3 loop spans 14 amino acids. The CDR3, as DNA: TGTGCCAGCAGCTTGTGGGAAAGCAATCAGCCCCAGCATTTT. Protein sequence: CASSLWESNQPQHF.

The chain links TRBV28 to TRBJ2-1, with TRBD2 identical over 7 bases. Unmatched junction bases numbered 4, after V lost 7 bases and J lost 4 bases. This CDR3 is 13 amino acids long. Looked up from germline, CDR1 is MDHEN and CDR2 is SYDVKM. CDR3 sequence (DNA): TGTGCCAGCATCAACGGGGGGTACAATGAGCAGTTCTTC. Translating it yields CASINGGYNEQFF. Filled out from reference TRBV28 and TRBJ2-1, the complete variable domain reads DVKVTQSSRYLVKRTGEKVFLECVQDMDHENMFWYRQDPGLGLRLIYFSYDVKMKEKGDIPEGYSVSREKKERFSLILESASTNQTSMYLCASINGGYNEQFFGPGTRLTVL.

The genes are TRBV12-3 or TRBV12-4 and TRBJ1-2, with D perhaps TRBD1 (6 bases). The germline V and J ends were trimmed by 3 bases and 7 bases, with 15 bases remaining between them. This CDR3 region has 14 residues. CDR3 loop: CASSFRSGGSGYTF. CDR3 in DNA: TGTGCCAGCAGTTTCCGTTCCGGGGGCTCTGGCTACACCTTC.

This chain links TRBV28 with TRBJ2-1, with 14 bases that match TRBD2. This CDR3 comprises 16 residues. V shed 5 bases, J shed 8 bases, and the junction held 8 bases outside the gene matches. Germline CDR1 MDHEN, CDR2 SYDVKM. The chain's CDR3 is CASSPSGTSGSDEQFF. In DNA form, the CDR3 reads TGTGCCAGCAGTCCCTCCGGGACTAGCGGGAGTGATGAGCAGTTCTTC.

This clonotype was detected only a few times. This sequence joins TRBV10-3 and TRBJ2-3; TRBD1 matches 9 bases. The CDR3 extends over 13 amino acids. The J segment lost 5 bases and the V segment lost 10 bases, leaving 7 bases of the junction unmatched. CDR1 ENHRY and CDR2 SYGVKD come from the germline V gene. CDR3 residues: CASQQGAGDTQYF. Written as DNA, the CDR3 is TGTGCCAGCCAACAGGGGGCTGGAGATACGCAGTATTTT.

This clonotype has a handful of counts. CDR3 residues: CASRRGSDYGYTF. The CDR3 DNA follows: TGTGCCAGCAGAAGGGGCAGCGACTATGGCTACACCTTC. This chain connects TRBV7-2 to TRBJ1-2; tentatively, D is TRBD1 (5 bases). The CDR3 is made up of 13 amino acids. Germline V gene data show CDR1 as SGHTA and CDR2 as FQGNSA. The V end was cut by 6 bases, the J end by 3 bases, with 11 bases between.

Points on this clonotype: Mismatch with germline at one junction end may stem from a read error. The chain carries TRBV7-2 and TRBJ2-7; D perhaps matches TRBD2 (7 bases). Germline loops: CDR1 SGHTA, CDR2 FQGNSA. The CDR3 is 11 residues long. The CDR3 DNA sequence: TGTGCCAGCAGCTCCTCTGAGGGGGGGAACTTC. Its translation: CASSSSEGGNF. Together with reference TRBV7-2 and TRBJ2-7, the CDR3 gives the full variable domain: GAGVSQSPSNKVTEKGKDVELRCDPISGHTALYWYRQSLGQGLEFLIYFQGNSAPDKSGLPSDRFSAERTGGSVSTLTIQRTQQEDSAVYLCASSSSEGGNFGPGTRLTVT.

The sample holds a few counts of this clonotype. CDR3 nucleotide sequence: TGTGCCAGCAGCAATACCGGGACAGGTCTCTACGAGCAGTACTTC. Translating gives CASSNTGTGLYEQYF. The chain has TRBV7-2 and TRBJ2-7; 8 bases agree with TRBD1. This CDR3 has 15 amino acids. J gave up 3 bases and V 5 bases, and 9 bases lay outside the gene matches. The germline CDR1 and CDR2 sequences are SGHTA and FQGNSA.

This chain uses TRBV6-2 or TRBV6-3 with TRBJ2-7; tentative D call: TRBD1 (6 bases). CDR1 is MNHEY and CDR2 is SVGEGT in the germline V gene. This CDR3 region has 14 residues. Trimming shortened V by 2 bases and J by 1 base, and 9 bases separated the two germline ends. The CDR3 DNA sequence: TGTGCCAGCAGTTACCTCGGGACATCCTACGAGCAGTACTTC. Its translation: CASSYLGTSYEQYF.

Remarks on this clonotype: The germline gene is not matched at one end of the junction; a read error may be the cause. V and J are TRBV7-9 and TRBJ2-1; D gene unclear. Germline V CDR1 and CDR2: SEHNR, FQNEAQ (reference sequence). The CDR3 is made up of 14 amino acids. The CDR3 DNA is TGTGCCAGCAGCTTATCAGCTTCCCACAATGAGCAGTCCTTC. Encoded protein: CASSLSASHNEQSF.

J is TRBJ2-2 and V is TRBV2; 8 bases are shared with TRBD2. Germline lookup yields CDR1 SNHLY and CDR2 FYNNEI. V lost 5 bases, J lost 6 bases, and 8 bases stayed unmatched. The CDR3 is made up of 15 amino acids. The CDR3 spells CASSNNRAGAGELFF. The CDR3 coding sequence is TGTGCCAGCAGTAACAACCGAGCGGGAGCCGGGGAGCTGTTTTTT.

The sample holds a few counts of this clonotype. The CDR3 region has the DNA TGTGTGAGGCAGGGGGACTACAATGAGCAGTTCTTC. It is translated as CVRQGDYNEQFF. J is TRBJ2-1 and V is TRBV2, with 7 bases fitting TRBD1. Germline assignment: CDR1 SNHLY and CDR2 FYNNEI. The CDR3 is 12 amino acids.

The rearrangement links TRBV11-2 to TRBJ2-3; 7 positions match TRBD1. CDR1 is SGHAT and CDR2 is FQNNGV in the germline V gene. This CDR3 spans 16 amino acids. V shed 5 bases, J shed 1 base, and the junction held 9 bases outside the gene matches. CDR3 amino acids: CASSRTRQGRTDTQYF. The CDR3 DNA reads as TGTGCCAGCAGCCGAACCCGACAGGGCCGCACAGATACGCAGTATTTT.

This clonotype came up a few times. This sequence joins TRBV4-1 and TRBJ2-5; TRBD2 aligns across 11 bases. The CDR3 has 17 residues. V trimming: 3 bases; J trimming: 3 bases; junction bases outside the gene matches: 9. From germline, CDR1 is MGHRA and CDR2 YSYEKL. This CDR3 reads CASSQKTAGLAEETQYF. CDR3 DNA: TGCGCCAGCAGCCAGAAAACGGCGGGACTAGCGGAAGAGACCCAGTACTTC.

This clonotype was observed at least ten times. V and J are TRBV25-1 and TRBJ1-2; the D gene is possibly TRBD1 (6 bases). CDR1 is MGHDK, CDR2 SYGVNS, per germline. V was cut by 7 bases and J by 2 bases, with 14 bases left in between. The CDR3 is 14 residues long. This chain's CDR3 is CASNPGDRNYGYTF. For the CDR3, the DNA is TGTGCCAGCAATCCAGGAGACAGGAACTATGGCTACACCTTC.

Points on this clonotype: One end of the junction does not line up with germline, which may come from a read error. The chain combines TRBV6-2 or TRBV6-3 with TRBJ2-1, with a weak D call TRBD2 (5 bases). This CDR3 has 17 residues. Germline CDR1 is MNHEY and CDR2 is SVGEGT. The CDR3 DNA is TGTCCCAGCACCAAACCCCTCCCGGGGTGGCCCTACAATGAGCAGTTCTTC. Its translation is CPSTKPLPGWPYNEQFF.

This clonotype was seen a few times. The chain couples TRBV7-2 to TRBJ2-4; D gene uncertain. Trimming removed 5 bases at V and 2 bases at J, with 13 bases between. The germline V gene has CDR1 SGHTA and CDR2 FQGNSA. There are 15 residues in the CDR3. CDR3 DNA sequence: TGTGCCAGCAGCCCCTCGATTGACACCAAAAACATTCAGTACTTC. It translates to CASSPSIDTKNIQYF.

This clonotype has only one observation. V is TRBV27 and J is TRBJ2-1; no clear D. The CDR3 has 15 amino acids. V was cut by 2 bases and J by 5 bases, with 13 bases left in between. CDR1 and CDR2 from the germline V gene are MNHEY and SMNVEV (reference sequence). The CDR3 bases are TGTGCCAGCAGTTTAACTTGGGCACTTAACAATGAGCAGTTCTTC. Translated: CASSLTWALNNEQFF.

This clonotype was seen at least ten times. The rearrangement links TRBV6-2 or TRBV6-3 to TRBJ1-3; D is undetermined. Trimming stripped 3 bases from V and 4 bases from J, with 28 bases between. This CDR3 region has 20 residues. Germline CDR1 and CDR2: MNHEY and SVGEGT. CDR3 in DNA: TGTGCCAGCAGTTATGAGTGGAGCTTGCTATCCAAGACCGAAGGAAACACCATATATTTT. It is translated as CASSYEWSLLSKTEGNTIYF.

The CDR3 DNA sequence: TGTGCCAGCAAAGCATCAACGGGACTAGCGGGAGGGCCACTCTACGAGCAGTACTTC. This encodes CASKASTGLAGGPLYEQYF. This chain joins TRBV28 and TRBJ2-7, with 16 bases that match TRBD2. Per germline, CDR1 MDHEN and CDR2 SYDVKM. This CDR3 spans 19 amino acids. The V and J ends lost 7 bases and 3 bases, in that order; junction bases with no gene match: 15.

This clonotype has just a few counts. The V gene is TRBV7-9, the J gene TRBJ2-6; 8 bases agree with TRBD1. V lost 0 bases to trimming and J lost 2 bases; unmatched junction nucleotides: 3. The CDR3 sequence is 17 residues long. In germline, CDR1 is SEHNR, CDR2 FQNEAQ (reference sequence). CDR3 nucleotide sequence: TGTGCCAGCAGCTTAGCTTCAGGGGGCGCTGGGGCCAACGTCCTGACTTTC. The encoded protein is CASSLASGGAGANVLTF.

This clonotype was seen a handful of times. The chain has TRBV12-3 or TRBV12-4 and TRBJ1-1, with D maybe TRBD1 (5 bases). Trimming shortened V by 6 bases and J by 2 bases, and 10 bases separated the two germline ends. The CDR3 spans 13 residues. CDR3 sequence: CASRKTANTEAFF. The CDR3 nucleotides are TGTGCCAGCAGAAAGACAGCAAACACTGAAGCTTTCTTT.